Below, 20 T cell receptor beta chains from the same sample are listed, as sequenced in a study of vaccination effects on CD4 cells after COVID-19 (dated by TCRdb to between 2021 and 2024). The ViraFEST assay stimulated PBMC with viral peptide pools and then used TCR sequencing to identify antigen-specific CD4+ T cell clonotypes by expansion. After around eleven days of culture, CD4+ T cells were isolated with the EasySep CD4+ T cell isolation kit. Each participant got two doses of an mRNA SARS-CoV-2 vaccine, either BNT162b2 or mRNA-1273. Their cognate antigens are unknown. The protocol used for the library was the immunoSEQ multiplex PCR assay. TCRdb's version of the immuneACCESS table is confined to in-frame rearrangements and falls short of the full clone set. An unresolved V gene accounts for under half of the shortfall where checked; the remainder is of unknown origin. The sample profile shows 60,000 to 85,000 clones; roughly 74% of them were found once. The ten most abundant clones make up about 1.4% of the sample.

Sequencing used CD4+ T cells from PBMCs cultured with HCoV-229E spike peptides, obtained after COVID-19 vaccination. The cell subset or site label, as the study defines it: HCoV-229E spike overlapping peptide pool stimulation. The receptors here all came from a human donor who received a COVID-19 vaccine.

The chain recombines TRBV29-1 with TRBJ2-7; weak D call: TRBD2 (5 bases). Germline V gene data show CDR1 as SQVTM and CDR2 as ANQGSEA. V gave up 2 bases and J gave up 10 bases, with 18 bases separating them. The CDR3 consists of 13 residues. Written as DNA, the CDR3 is TGCAGCGTTGAATGCAGGCCCGACGGGAAACAGTACGTC. As protein: CSVECRPDGKQYV.

This rearrangement joins TRBV6-2 or TRBV6-3 to TRBJ1-5; TRBD1 aligns across 10 bases. The CDR3 spans 15 residues. Losses at the gene ends were 6 bases for V and 9 bases for J; bases not matched to a gene: 11. CDR1 and CDR2 (germline): MNHEY, SVGEGT. CDR3 bases: TGTGCCAGCAGCGGGACAGGGGTCCTCTTGAGGCCCCAGCATTTT. This gives the protein CASSGTGVLLRPQHF.

The chain links TRBV30 to TRBJ1-5; no firm D call. V lost 2 bases to trimming and J lost 6 bases, with 26 bases between them. This CDR3 contains 18 residues. Germline V gene lookup returns CDR1 GTSNPN and CDR2 SVGIG (reference sequence). The CDR3 region is CAWSPSRLLPPRGQPQHF. The CDR3 nucleotides read TGTGCCTGGAGTCCCTCGAGACTCTTACCCCCTCGGGGTCAGCCCCAGCATTTT.

The chain recombines TRBV5-1 with TRBJ1-1; no firm D call. In germline, CDR1 is SGHRS, CDR2 YFSETQ. V was shortened by 0 bases and J by 5 bases, with 11 bases between the two germline ends. The CDR3 contains 14 residues. The CDR3: CASSLAGRRTEAFF. CDR3 DNA sequence: TGCGCCAGCAGCTTGGCGGGCAGGCGGACTGAAGCTTTCTTT.

This clone came up a few times. The rearrangement uses TRBV3-1 (or the pseudogene TRBV3-2) and TRBJ1-2; 8 bases map to TRBD1. Trimming at V came to 3 bases and at J to 4 bases, leaving 4 bases not matched to a gene. This CDR3 contains 14 residues. Looked up from germline, CDR1 is LGHDT and CDR2 is YNNKEL (reference sequence). CDR3 region: CASSHLTGVYGYTF. CDR3 coding DNA: TGTGCCAGCAGCCATTTGACAGGGGTCTATGGCTACACCTTC.

The chain combines TRBV7-3 with TRBJ1-1; maybe TRBD1 (6 bases). There are 13 residues in the CDR3. The germline gives CDR1 SGHTA, CDR2 FQGTGA. With 5 bases removed from V and 3 bases from J, the gap between germline ends came to 10 bases. The CDR3 protein is CASSADRDTEAFF. The CDR3 DNA is TGTGCCAGCAGCGCGGACAGAGACACTGAAGCTTTCTTT.

The chain has TRBV3-1 (or the pseudogene TRBV3-2) and TRBJ1-1; D not certain. From germline, CDR1 is LGHDT and CDR2 YNNKEL (reference sequence). The CDR3 is made up of 14 amino acids. Trimming shortened V by 1 base and J by 4 bases, and 10 bases separated the two germline ends. Here the CDR3 DNA reads TGTGCCAGCAGCCAAGTTACGCGAGTCACTGAAGCTTTCTTT. Translation gives CASSQVTRVTEAFF.

V usage is TRBV27 and J usage is TRBJ2-7, with 8 nucleotides matching TRBD1. Trimming cost V 0 bases and J 9 bases; bases outside gene matches: 10. CDR1 and CDR2 from the germline V gene are MNHEY and SMNVEV (reference sequence). The CDR3 extends over 15 amino acids. CDR3 in DNA: TGTGCCAGCAGTTTATCGGGGCGGACAGGGACCCGGCAGTACGTC. Encoded protein: CASSLSGRTGTRQYV.

This clone was counted only a few times. The V gene is TRBV5-1, the J gene TRBJ2-3; 15 bases agree with TRBD2. The CDR3 extends over 17 amino acids. With V trimmed by 2 bases and J by 5 bases, 6 bases remained unmatched. Germline V CDR1 and CDR2: SGHRS, YFSETQ. CDR3: CASSLGLAGGPGDTQYF. CDR3 in DNA: TGCGCCAGCAGCTTAGGACTAGCGGGGGGGCCTGGAGATACGCAGTATTTT.

This sequence joins TRBV27 and TRBJ1-6, with 8 positions matching TRBD1. This CDR3 contains 18 residues. The germline gives CDR1 MNHEY, CDR2 SMNVEV (reference sequence). Losses at the gene ends were 8 bases for V and 2 bases for J; bases not matched to a gene: 14. The CDR3 DNA is TGTGCCAGCGGGGCCCCCAGGGGGCGCGGCACCTATAATTCACCCCTCCACTTT. Its protein product is CASGAPRGRGTYNSPLHF.

The J gene is TRBJ2-3, the V gene TRBV21-1; TRBD2 is the table's D call and was not checked against the DNA. TRBV21-1 is recorded as a pseudogene. The CDR3 is 16 residues long. Written as DNA, the CDR3 is TGTGCCAGCAGCAAAGTAGCGGGAATGAACACAGATACGCAGTATTTT. Protein: CASSKVAGMNTDTQYF.

This chain connects TRBV30 to TRBJ1-3; weak D call: TRBD1 (5 bases). Per the germline V gene, CDR1 is GTSNPN and CDR2 is SVGIG (reference sequence). Trimming shortened V by 3 bases and J by 4 bases, and 16 bases separated the two germline ends. There are 15 residues in the CDR3. The CDR3 DNA sequence: TGTGCCTGGAGCTCAGGCCAGGGAGCCGGAAACACCATATATTTT. Its protein is CAWSSGQGAGNTIYF. Complete variable domain (other parts from reference TRBV30 and TRBJ1-3): SQTIHQWPATLVQPVGSPLSLECTVEGTSNPNLYWYRQAAGRGLQLLFYSVGIGQISSEVPQNLSASRPQDRQFILSSKKLLLSDSGFYLCAWSSGQGAGNTIYFGEGSWLTVV.

This rearrangement joins TRBV29-1 to TRBJ2-5; the D is unclear. The CDR3 spans 14 residues. V dropped 8 bases and J dropped 5 bases, with 21 bases sitting between them. Germline CDR1 SQVTM, CDR2 ANQGSEA. CDR3 nucleotides: TGCAGCATGGGATGGGATGGGGTGACGGAGACCCAGTACTTC. Its translation is CSMGWDGVTETQYF.

The chain couples TRBV3-1 (or the pseudogene TRBV3-2) to TRBJ1-5; unclear D gene. CDR1 is LGHDT and CDR2 is YNNKEL in the germline V gene (reference sequence). The CDR3 runs 14 residues. Trimming stripped 4 bases from V and 3 bases from J, with 10 bases between. CDR3 sequence: CASSRLGVNQPQHF. The CDR3 DNA reads as TGTGCCAGCAGCCGCCTCGGGGTCAATCAGCCCCAGCATTTT.

CDR3 amino acids: CASSLGNRVADTQYF. CDR3 DNA sequence: TGTGCCAGCAGCTTAGGCAACAGAGTGGCAGATACGCAGTATTTT. The rearrangement links TRBV11-3 to TRBJ2-3; D unclear. V was pared by 1 base and J by 4 bases, with 12 bases between. The CDR3 has 15 residues. Per the germline V gene, CDR1 is SGHNT and CDR2 is YENEEA.

The genes are TRBV10-3 and TRBJ2-2; D is ambiguous. In germline, CDR1 is ENHRY, CDR2 SYGVKD. The CDR3 spans 14 residues. With 7 bases removed from V and 1 base from J, the gap between germline ends came to 10 bases. CDR3 coding DNA: TGTGCCATCAAATCGCAAGTGAACACCGGGGAGCTGTTTTTT. Protein sequence: CAIKSQVNTGELFF.

The chain uses TRBV27 and TRBJ1-6, with D maybe TRBD1 (6 bases). The length of the CDR3 is 13 residues. Germline CDR1 reads MNHEY; CDR2 reads SMNVEV (reference sequence). V was clipped by 7 bases and J by 11 bases, with 15 bases between them. The CDR3 spells CASTFTRGTPLHF. The CDR3, as DNA: TGTGCCAGCACCTTCACCAGGGGTACACCCCTCCACTTT.

This chain's CDR3 is CASNRDRGTDTQYF. The CDR3 nucleotides are TGTGCCAGTAACCGGGACAGGGGAACAGATACGCAGTATTTT. The rearrangement joins TRBV6-5 to TRBJ2-3; 10 nucleotides agree with TRBD1. V dropped 9 bases and J dropped 3; count of bases not matched to a gene: 6. Germline V gene sequence: CDR1 MNHEY, CDR2 SVGAGI. The CDR3 is made up of 14 amino acids.

This clone was observed a few times. This sequence joins TRBV18 and TRBJ1-2, with D unresolved. The V and J ends lost 4 bases and 0 bases respectively, with 6 bases between them. Germline V gene lookup returns CDR1 KGHSH and CDR2 LQKENI. This CDR3 has 13 residues. DNA of the CDR3: TGTGCCAGCTCACTAGACACTAACTATGGCTACACCTTC. Amino acid sequence: CASSLDTNYGYTF.

The chain is built from TRBV19 and TRBJ1-1; D is ambiguous. Germline V gives CDR1 LNHDA, CDR2 SQIVND (reference sequence). The CDR3 runs to 13 residues. Trimming removed 5 bases from V and 4 bases from J, with 11 bases in between. The CDR3 protein is CASSGTAGTEAFF. The DNA for the CDR3 is TGTGCCAGTAGTGGAACAGCTGGCACTGAAGCTTTCTTT.